A selection of T cell receptor beta chains follows, all from one sample in a study of vaccination effects on CD4 cells after COVID-19. TCRdb keeps only in-frame clones here, not all; method: immunoSEQ multiplex PCR. This table has 26,000 or so clones, roughly 74% appearing once. No antigen has been identified for these receptors. Source: CD4+ T cells from PBMCs cultured with HCoV-NL63 spike peptides, taken before COVID-19 vaccination. Source of these receptors: a human donor who received a COVID-19 vaccine. Both conserved end residues are part of each CDR3. Each record gives: clone size, J gene, D gene, V gene, CDR3 DNA, CDR3 protein. A D gene is named only where the DNA matches it firmly. Some rows mark clone size as missing; the rest say once, few, many or name a class of expanded clone.

>-|TRBJ1-6|TRBD1|TRBV9
TGTGCCAGCAGCACCCGGGACAGGGCATATTCACCCCTCCACTTT
CASSTRDRAYSPLHF
>-|TRBJ2-3|TRBD2|TRBV2
TGTGCCAGCAGTCCCGGGACTAGCGGGGGGGCGTTAGATACGCAGTATTTT
CASSPGTSGGALDTQYF
>-|TRBJ1-1|-|TRBV9
TGTGCCAGCAGCAGAGGGGATGGCACTGAAGCTTTCTTT
CASSRGDGTEAFF
>-|TRBJ2-7|-|TRBV21-1
TGTGCCAGCAGCAAAGGAAGAGGGGGCGCGAAGGTGAACGAGCAGTACTTC
CASSKGRGGAKVNEQYF
>-|TRBJ1-3|-|TRBV4-3
TGCGCCAGCAGCCAAGAAAACACTTTATCTGGAAACACCATATATTTT
CASSQENTLSGNTIYF
>-|TRBJ2-1|-|TRBV2
TGTGCCAGCAGTGAAGGGAGGGAGAAGCAGTTCTTC
CASSEGREKQFF
>-|TRBJ1-2|-|TRBV24-1
TGTGCCACCAGTGACCGGGTCGGGAATGGCTACACCTTC
CATSDRVGNGYTF
>many|TRBJ1-2|-|TRBV4-1
TGCGCCAGCAGCCAAGAGTCGACCCTTAACTATGGCTACACCTTC
CASSQESTLNYGYTF
>-|TRBJ2-1|TRBD2|TRBV20-1
TGCAGTGCTAGTAGGCTAGCGGGAGTGAAAAATGAGCAGTTCTTC
CSASRLAGVKNEQFF
>-|TRBJ1-1|-|TRBV12-3/TRBV12-4
TGTGCCAGCAGTTACAGGGTGGTCACTGAAGCTTTCTTT
CASSYRVVTEAFF
>-|TRBJ1-2|TRBD1|TRBV5-1
TGCGCCAGCAGCTTGGACCCGGGACAGGGTGGCCGGAGTTATGGCTACACCTTC
CASSLDPGQGGRSYGYTF
>once|TRBJ1-2|-|TRBV7-2
TGTGCCAGCAGCTTAGCGCTCTCACCACTCGGAGGCTACACCTTC
CASSLALSPLGGYTF
>-|TRBJ2-7|-|TRBV6-5
TGTGCCAGCAGTCCCCTGGGGACAAGGTACGAGCAGTACTTC
CASSPLGTRYEQYF
>-|TRBJ1-5|-|TRBV19
TGTGCCAGTAGAGCCTACGGGCAGCCCCAGCATTTT
CASRAYGQPQHF
>-|TRBJ2-1|TRBD1|TRBV6-2/TRBV6-3
TGTGCCAGCAGCCCCGGGACAGTTTACAATGAGCAGTTCTTC
CASSPGTVYNEQFF
>-|TRBJ2-5|TRBD2|TRBV4-1
TGCGCCAGCAGCCAAGTGGGAGCGGGGAATACCCAGTACTTC
CASSQVGAGNTQYF
>few|TRBJ2-7|-|TRBV5-1
TGCGCCAGCAGCTTGGGAGGGGATGGCGAGCAGTACTTC
CASSLGGDGEQYF
>-|TRBJ2-3|-|TRBV4-2
TGTGCCAGCAGCCAAGCTAGGACAGCCAGCACAGATACGCAGTATTTT
CASSQARTASTDTQYF
>-|TRBJ2-3|TRBD2|TRBV4-1
TGCGCCAGCAGCCCGAACCTACTAGCGGGAGGGCCCCATACGCAGTATTTT
CASSPNLLAGGPHTQYF
>few|TRBJ1-6|-|TRBV11-2
TGTGCCAGCAGCAGAGACGGCTCCTATAATTCACCCCTCCACTTT
CASSRDGSYNSPLHF
>-|TRBJ2-1|-|TRBV27
TGTGCCAGCAGAGGCGGAGATAGCTCCTACAATGAGCAGTTCTTC
CASRGGDSSYNEQFF
>-|TRBJ1-6|-|TRBV11-2
TGTGCCAGCAGTGGCTTTGTGGGGAGGGTGAAAAATTCACCCCTCCACTTT
CASSGFVGRVKNSPLHF
>-|TRBJ2-2|-|TRBV6-5
TGTGCCAGCAGTCTAGGGATGGCGAACACCGGGGAGCTGTTTTTT
CASSLGMANTGELFF
>-|TRBJ1-5|TRBD1|TRBV28
TGTGCCAGCAGTTTTACTTCAGGGGGAGAAGGTCAGCCCCAGCATTTT
CASSFTSGGEGQPQHF
>once|TRBJ2-2|TRBD2|TRBV19
TGTGCCAGTAGGATAGCGGGTCGGGGCACCGGGGAGCTGTTTTTT
CASRIAGRGTGELFF
>-|TRBJ1-1|TRBD1|TRBV27
TGTGCCAGCAGTCCCCTCCCCCGAGGGGACAGTGAAGCTTTCTTT
CASSPLPRGDSEAFF
>few|TRBJ2-7|TRBD2|TRBV18
TGTGCCAGCTCACCCCCCGGGACTAGCGGTTACGAGCAGTACTTC
CASSPPGTSGYEQYF
>-|TRBJ2-1|TRBD2|TRBV5-1
TGCGCCAGCAGCTTGGGGGCTAGCGGGAGGACGGCGTACAATGAGCAGTTCTTC
CASSLGASGRTAYNEQFF
>-|TRBJ2-7|-|TRBV10-3
TGTGCCATCAGTGACCCCGGTTTCTACGAGCAGTACTTC
CAISDPGFYEQYF
>-|TRBJ1-2|-|TRBV10-3
TGTGCCATCAGTGATACAGGGCAGTATGGCTACACCTTC
CAISDTGQYGYTF
>-|TRBJ1-3|-|TRBV4-2
TGTGCCAGCAGCCCCCAGGTGTTTGGAAACACCATATATTTT
CASSPQVFGNTIYF
>-|TRBJ2-7|-|TRBV3-1/TRBV3-2
TGTGCCAGCAGCCCACAGCAGGGTGCGAGGCAGTACTTC
CASSPQQGARQYF
>-|TRBJ1-1|TRBD1|TRBV28
TGTGCCAGCAGTTTGCCTCCCGGGACAGGGTACACTGAAGCTTTCTTT
CASSLPPGTGYTEAFF
>few|TRBJ2-7|TRBD2|TRBV6-5
TGTGCCAGCAGTCTTAGCGGGGGCCCCTACGAGCAGTACTTC
CASSLSGGPYEQYF
>-|TRBJ1-1|-|TRBV18
TGTGCCAGCTCACTAGGGTGGGTGAACACTGAAGCTTTCTTT
CASSLGWVNTEAFF
>-|TRBJ2-7|TRBD2|TRBV15
TGTGCCACCAGCAGGGTTATTCTGAGCGGGGCCTACGAGCAGTACTTC
CATSRVILSGAYEQYF
>-|TRBJ1-5|-|TRBV19
TGTGCCAGTATGGCGGAATATAGCAATCAGCCCCAGCATTTT
CASMAEYSNQPQHF
>once|TRBJ2-5|TRBD2|TRBV7-2
TGTGCCAGCAGCTTAGGAGGGAGAGCGGGGGTGGAGACCCAGTACTTC
CASSLGGRAGVETQYF
>-|TRBJ2-3|TRBD1|TRBV10-3
TGTGCCATCAGCGGACAGGGATCCTCCACAGATACGCAGTATTTT
CAISGQGSSTDTQYF
>-|TRBJ2-3|TRBD2|TRBV4-1
TGCGCCAGCAGCCAAGAAGGGTCTAGCGGGGGGCGTTTGGGCACAGATACGCAGTATTTT
CASSQEGSSGGRLGTDTQYF
>-|TRBJ2-1|TRBD1|TRBV19
TGTGCCAGTAGCCCTACATACAGGGGGCGAAATGAGCAGTTCTTC
CASSPTYRGRNEQFF
>-|TRBJ1-1|TRBD1|TRBV19
TGTGCCAGTAGGGCGGGGACAGGGGGCAGGAACACTGAAGCTTTCTTT
CASRAGTGGRNTEAFF
>-|TRBJ1-5|-|TRBV6-4
TGTGCCAGCGAGAAGGACAGACACCACAATCAGCCCCAGCATTTT
CASEKDRHHNQPQHF
>-|TRBJ1-3|-|TRBV12-5
TGTGCTAGTGGTTTGGTACTGGGCCGCGACAACCTCTCTGGAAACACCATATATTTT
CASGLVLGRDNLSGNTIYF
>-|TRBJ2-7|-|TRBV11-1
TGTGCCAGCAGGAAAGGCCGGGACATTGCCTACGAGCAGTACTTC
CASRKGRDIAYEQYF